The T cell receptor (beta chain) under discussion was sequenced for a study of metastatic and nonmetastatic thyroid tumors. Study information: Peripheral blood and tumor or nodule samples from malignant and benign thyroid patients were compared.

V shed 3 bases and J shed 6 bases, with 11 bases lying between them. Germline V gene data show CDR1 as GTSNPN and CDR2 as SVGIG (reference sequence). The CDR3 sequence is 12 residues long. Patients had received no treatment of any kind before thyroid surgery. Through MiXCR, TCRdb re-clonotyped the PCR reads. The table includes over 55,000 clones, 25% to 30% detected once. The TCR sequence derives from a female donor with papillary thyroid cancer or a benign thyroid nodule (not recorded which). Some clones in this sample may be carry-over from other donors' samples. The sequencing sample was made of blood. The chain links TRBV30 to TRBJ1-1; D uncertain. The CDR3 DNA reads as TGTGCCTGGAGAGCCGGTGGGCCTGAAGCTTTCTTT. Protein sequence: CAWRAGGPEAFF.